This passage covers 6 T cell receptor beta chains from one sample sequenced in a study of T-cell memory formation after mild COVID-19. TCRdb passed the 5' RACE reads through MiXCR, listing each CDR3 protein once. In the table there are 350,000 to 500,000 distinct CDR3 sequences, more than 20% of which are singletons. The sequenced sample was PBMCs or a T cell subset sorted from them (not recorded which). The receptors derive from an adult woman who had mild COVID-19 (a few samples of this study predate the infection). Cell type and time point are not known.

On this clonotype itself: A much larger clone sits a single nucleotide away, making a read error possible. The rearrangement links TRBV7-9 to TRBJ2-1; D is unclear. The CDR3 covers 12 residues. The germline V gene encodes CDR1 SEHNR and CDR2 FQNEAQ (reference sequence). V shed 1 base and J shed 8 bases, with 6 bases lying between them. This CDR3 is CASSLDWYEQFF. The DNA of the CDR3 is TGTGCCAGCAGCTTAGACTGGTATGAGCAGTTCTTC.

This chain links TRBV6-2 or TRBV6-3 with TRBJ2-3; 12 positions match TRBD2. Trimming removed 6 bases from V and 2 bases from J; junction bases left unmatched: 6. Per the germline V gene, CDR1 is MNHEY and CDR2 is SVGEGT. The CDR3 runs to 16 residues. The CDR3 is CASSDLAGGHTDTQYF. The CDR3 nucleotides are TGTGCCAGCAGCGATCTAGCGGGAGGGCACACAGATACGCAGTATTTT.

This chain uses TRBV4-2 with TRBJ2-2; D unclear. Trimming took off 8 bases at V and 3 bases at J, with 7 bases between the two ends. Looked up from germline, CDR1 is LGHNA and CDR2 is YNFKEQ. The CDR3 length is 12 residues. The CDR3 DNA reads as TGTGCCAGCCGCTCTTACACCGGGGAGCTGTTTTTT. Residues: CASRSYTGELFF.

The chain is built from TRBV6-2 or TRBV6-3 and TRBJ1-5; D gene uncertain. The V gene's germline CDR1 is MNHEY and CDR2 SVGEGT. The CDR3 spans 11 residues. The ends were cut back, 6 bases at V and 11 bases at J, with 11 bases in the middle. The chain's CDR3 is CASSSSFTQHF. CDR3 sequence (DNA): TGTGCCAGCAGCTCCTCCTTCACCCAGCATTTT.

The chain recombines TRBV7-8 with TRBJ2-1; 8 bases line up with TRBD2. V dropped 5 bases and J dropped 6; count of bases not matched to a gene: 6. Germline values: CDR1 SGHVS, CDR2 FQNEAQ. The CDR3 contains 14 residues. CDR3 bases: TGTGCCAGCAGCCCACTGAGCGGGAGCAATGAGCAGTTCTTC. This translates into CASSPLSGSNEQFF.

This clonotype was counted a few times. The V gene is TRBV25-1, the J gene TRBJ2-3, with D possibly being TRBD2 (7 bases). The CDR3 is made up of 15 amino acids. Per the germline V gene, CDR1 is MGHDK and CDR2 is SYGVNS. Trimming pared 6 bases from V and 3 bases from J, leaving 16 bases between. The CDR3 is CASSLGGAGTDTQYF. CDR3 DNA: TGTGCCAGCAGCTTAGGGGGGGCTGGGACAGATACGCAGTATTTT.